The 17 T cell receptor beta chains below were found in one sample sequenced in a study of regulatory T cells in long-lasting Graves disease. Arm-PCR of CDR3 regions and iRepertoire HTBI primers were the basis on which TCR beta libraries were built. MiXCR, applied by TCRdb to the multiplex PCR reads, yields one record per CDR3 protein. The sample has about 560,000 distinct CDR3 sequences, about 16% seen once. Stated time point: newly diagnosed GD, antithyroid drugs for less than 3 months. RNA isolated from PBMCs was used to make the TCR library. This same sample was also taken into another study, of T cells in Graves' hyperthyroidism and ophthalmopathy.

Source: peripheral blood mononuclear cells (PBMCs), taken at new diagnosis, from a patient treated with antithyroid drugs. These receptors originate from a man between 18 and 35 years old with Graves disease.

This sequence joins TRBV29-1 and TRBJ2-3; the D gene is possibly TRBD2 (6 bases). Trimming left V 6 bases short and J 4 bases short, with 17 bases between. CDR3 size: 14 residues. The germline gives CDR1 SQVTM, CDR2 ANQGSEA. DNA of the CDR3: TGCAGCGTACGGGTTGCGGGATCCCCAGATACGCAGTATTTT. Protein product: CSVRVAGSPDTQYF.

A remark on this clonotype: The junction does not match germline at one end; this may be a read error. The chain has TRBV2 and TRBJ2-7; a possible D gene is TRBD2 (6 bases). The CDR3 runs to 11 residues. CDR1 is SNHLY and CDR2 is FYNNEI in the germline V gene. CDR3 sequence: CGGSGPYEQYF. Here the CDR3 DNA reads TGCGGGGGAAGTGGACCCTACGAGCAGTACTTC.

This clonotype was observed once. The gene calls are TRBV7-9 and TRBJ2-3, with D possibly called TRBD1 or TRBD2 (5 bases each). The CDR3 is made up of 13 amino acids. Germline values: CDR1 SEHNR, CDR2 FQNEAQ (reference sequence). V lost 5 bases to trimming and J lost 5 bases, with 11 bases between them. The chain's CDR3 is CASSPPGGDTQYF. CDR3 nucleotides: TGTGCCAGCAGCCCCCCTGGGGGAGATACGCAGTATTTT.

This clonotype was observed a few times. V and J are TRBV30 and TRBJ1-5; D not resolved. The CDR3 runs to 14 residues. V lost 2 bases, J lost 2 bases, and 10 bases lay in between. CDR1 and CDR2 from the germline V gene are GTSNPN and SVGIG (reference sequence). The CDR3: CAWSLEWGNQPQHF. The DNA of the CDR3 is TGTGCCTGGAGTCTCGAATGGGGCAATCAGCCCCAGCATTTT.

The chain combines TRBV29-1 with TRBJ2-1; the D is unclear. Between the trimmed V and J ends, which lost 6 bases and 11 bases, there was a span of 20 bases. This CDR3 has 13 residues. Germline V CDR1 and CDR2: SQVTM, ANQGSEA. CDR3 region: CSVLHLQEVKQFF. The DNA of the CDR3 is TGCAGCGTCCTTCACCTGCAAGAAGTGAAGCAGTTCTTC.

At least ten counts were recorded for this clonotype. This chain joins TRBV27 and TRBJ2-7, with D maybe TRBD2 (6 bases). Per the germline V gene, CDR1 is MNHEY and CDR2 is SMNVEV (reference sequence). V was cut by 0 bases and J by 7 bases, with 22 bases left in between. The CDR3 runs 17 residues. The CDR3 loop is CASSLSPPGTGLGEQYF. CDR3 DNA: TGTGCCAGCAGTTTATCACCGCCCGGGACTGGGTTAGGGGAGCAGTACTTC.

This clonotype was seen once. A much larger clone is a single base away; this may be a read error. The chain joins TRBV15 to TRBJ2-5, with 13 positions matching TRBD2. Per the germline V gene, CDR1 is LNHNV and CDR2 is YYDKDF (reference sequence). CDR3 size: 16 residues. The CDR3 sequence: CTTSSGLAGVGETQYF. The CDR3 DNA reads TGTACCACCAGCTCAGGACTAGCGGGAGTAGGAGAGACCCAGTACTTC.

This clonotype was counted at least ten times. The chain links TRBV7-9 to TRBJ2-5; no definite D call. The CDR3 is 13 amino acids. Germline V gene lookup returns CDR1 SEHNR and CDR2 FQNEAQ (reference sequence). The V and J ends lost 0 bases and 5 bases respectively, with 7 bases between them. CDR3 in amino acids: CASSLAVSETQYF. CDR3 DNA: TGTGCCAGCAGCTTAGCAGTGAGCGAGACCCAGTACTTC.

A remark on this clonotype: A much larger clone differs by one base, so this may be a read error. CDR3 residues: CASTRDRGGNEQSF. Written as DNA, the CDR3 is TGCGCCAGCACCAGGGACAGGGGCGGGAATGAGCAGTCCTTC. The chain links TRBV5-1 to TRBJ2-1; TRBD1 agrees at 10 bases. The CDR3 has 14 residues. Per germline, CDR1 SGHRS and CDR2 YFSETQ.

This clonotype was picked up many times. Written as DNA, the CDR3 is TGTGCCACCAGCGGGACTACTTCCCAGCAGTACTTC. The encoded protein is CATSGTTSQQYF. The chain employs TRBV24-1 and TRBJ2-7; 7 bases are shared with TRBD2. The J segment lost 8 bases and the V segment lost 7 bases, leaving 7 bases of the junction unmatched. In germline, CDR1 is KGHDR, CDR2 SFDVKD. The CDR3 length is 12 residues.

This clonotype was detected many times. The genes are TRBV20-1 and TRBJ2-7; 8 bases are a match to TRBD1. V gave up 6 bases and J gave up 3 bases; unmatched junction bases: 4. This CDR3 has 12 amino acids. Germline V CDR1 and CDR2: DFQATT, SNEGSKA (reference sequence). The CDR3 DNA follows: TGCAGTGCCAGGGGGCCTCGCTACGAGCAGTACTTC. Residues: CSARGPRYEQYF.

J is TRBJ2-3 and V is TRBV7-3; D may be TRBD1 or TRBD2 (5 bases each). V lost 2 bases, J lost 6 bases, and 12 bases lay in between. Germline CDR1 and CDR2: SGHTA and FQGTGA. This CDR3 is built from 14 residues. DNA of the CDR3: TGTGCCAGCAGCTTAGGGGACGGAAGGGATACGCAGTATTTT. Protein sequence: CASSLGDGRDTQYF.

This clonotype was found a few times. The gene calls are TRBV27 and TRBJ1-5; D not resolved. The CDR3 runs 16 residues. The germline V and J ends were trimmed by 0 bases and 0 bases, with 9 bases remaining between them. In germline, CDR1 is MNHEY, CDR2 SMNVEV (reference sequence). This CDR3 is CASSLSYGNSNQPQHF. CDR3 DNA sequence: TGTGCCAGCAGTTTATCTTATGGTAATAGCAATCAGCCCCAGCATTTT.

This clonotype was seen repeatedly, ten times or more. CDR3 residues: CASSPYGGRLYEQYF. In DNA form, the CDR3 reads TGTGCCAGCAGCCCCTACGGCGGGAGGCTCTACGAGCAGTACTTC. The V call is TRBV7-3, the J call TRBJ2-7; 8 bases align to TRBD2. CDR1 and CDR2 (germline): SGHTA, FQGTGA. The CDR3 is 15 amino acids. V shed 5 bases, J shed 3 bases, and the junction held 9 bases outside the gene matches.

The DNA of the CDR3 is TGCGGCGCCGGCCGGTACTCCTTCCAAGAGACCCAGTACTTC. Amino acid sequence: CGAGRYSFQETQYF. The chain combines TRBV29-1 with TRBJ2-5; D gene uncertain. This CDR3 is 14 amino acids long. The V gene's germline CDR1 is SQVTM and CDR2 ANQGSEA.

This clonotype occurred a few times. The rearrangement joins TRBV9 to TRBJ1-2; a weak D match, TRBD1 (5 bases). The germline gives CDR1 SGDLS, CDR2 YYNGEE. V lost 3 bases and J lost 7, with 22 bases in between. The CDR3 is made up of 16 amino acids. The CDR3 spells CASSALGAALDFGYTF. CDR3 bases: TGTGCCAGCAGCGCCCTCGGGGCCGCCCTTGATTTTGGCTACACCTTC.

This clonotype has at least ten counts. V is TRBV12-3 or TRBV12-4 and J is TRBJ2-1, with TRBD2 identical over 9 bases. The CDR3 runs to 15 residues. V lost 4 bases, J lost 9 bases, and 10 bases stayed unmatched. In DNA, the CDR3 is TGTGCCAGCAGTTCCACGCCTAGCGGGAATGGTGAGCAGTTCTTC. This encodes CASSSTPSGNGEQFF.